The 14 T cell receptor beta chains given below trace back to one sample, sequenced in a study of cytomegalovirus exposure and HLA in healthy donors. In the PCR, 60 Vbeta and 13 Jbeta primers were used. Libraries were prepared by immunoSEQ multiplex PCR; TCRdb keeps only in-frame clonotypes and omits some of them. The sample contains around 120,000 clones, around three quarters of which appear only once. The sample was PBMCs. Receptor source: a man in his forties or fifties in good health and CMV-seropositive.

V usage is TRBV10-3 and J usage is TRBJ1-1; D ambiguous. Germline CDR1 is ENHRY and CDR2 is SYGVKD. V gave up 0 bases and J gave up 9 bases, with 11 bases separating them. The CDR3 is 13 amino acids. The CDR3 loop reads CAISESLNFKAFF. The CDR3 nucleotides are TGTGCCATCAGTGAGTCGTTGAACTTTAAAGCTTTCTTT.

This chain uses TRBV5-4 with TRBJ2-3, with 11 bases that match TRBD2. CDR3 length: 16 residues. Trimming cost V 1 base and J 5 bases; bases outside gene matches: 6. Germline V gives CDR1 SGHNT, CDR2 YYREEE (reference sequence). CDR3 in amino acids: CASSLRSGGEGDTQYF. The DNA for the CDR3 is TGTGCCAGCAGCTTGCGTAGCGGGGGGGAGGGAGATACGCAGTATTTT. Combining the CDR3 with reference TRBV5-4 and TRBJ2-3 gives the whole variable domain ETGVTQSPTHLIKTRGQQVTLRCSSQSGHNTVSWYQQALGQGPQFIFQYYREEENGRGNFPPRFSGLQFPNYSSELNVNALELDDSALYLCASSLRSGGEGDTQYFGPGTRLTVL.

The chain combines TRBV27 with TRBJ1-6, with D hard to call. Germline lookup yields CDR1 MNHEY and CDR2 SMNVEV (reference sequence). V shed 0 bases and J shed 8 bases, with 11 bases lying between them. The CDR3 consists of 15 residues. The CDR3 is CASSLSGTPYSPLHF. The CDR3 nucleotides are TGTGCCAGCAGTTTATCTGGCACACCTTATTCACCCCTCCACTTT.

The genes are TRBV7-3 and TRBJ1-1; D is uncertain. Between the trimmed V and J ends, which lost 5 bases and 1 base, there was a span of 8 bases. CDR1 is SGHTA, CDR2 FQGTGA, per germline. The length of the CDR3 is 13 residues. The CDR3: CASSRGGNTEAFF. The CDR3 DNA reads TGTGCCAGCAGCCGAGGTGGGAACACTGAAGCTTTCTTT.

In this sample, this clone turned up once. The chain employs TRBV10-2 and TRBJ2-7; no definite D call. CDR3 size: 15 residues. CDR1 WSHSY and CDR2 SAAADI come from the germline V gene. Trimming shortened V by 3 bases and J by 5 bases, and 17 bases separated the two germline ends. Written as DNA, the CDR3 is TGCGCCAGCAGTGACCAGGCTTCCACGCTCCACGAGCAGTACTTC. Translating it yields CASSDQASTLHEQYF.

This clone showed up just a few times. The V and J genes are TRBV2 and TRBJ2-7; D might be TRBD1 (6 bases). Trimming removed 4 bases at V and 1 base at J, with 8 bases between. The germline gives CDR1 SNHLY, CDR2 FYNNEI. The CDR3 runs to 13 residues. The CDR3 nucleotides are TGTGCCAGCAGTGGGGGGCTGTCCTACGAGCAGTACTTC. Translation: CASSGGLSYEQYF.

This clone has only a few counts. V is TRBV29-1 and J is TRBJ1-4; no clear D. The CDR3 runs 13 residues. The ends were cut back, 4 bases at V and 8 bases at J, with 14 bases in the middle. The V gene's germline CDR1 is SQVTM and CDR2 ANQGSEA. The CDR3: CSVAGGGGEKLFF. The CDR3 DNA is TGCAGCGTTGCGGGAGGAGGAGGGGAAAAACTGTTTTTT. The full variable domain, completed using reference TRBV29-1 and TRBJ1-4, is SAVISQKPSRDICQRGTSLTIQCQVDSQVTMMFWYRQQPGQSLTLIATANQGSEATYESGFVIDKFPISRPNLTFSTLTVSNMSPEDSSIYLCSVAGGGGEKLFFGSGTQLSVL.

The chain carries TRBV19 and TRBJ2-7, with TRBD2 matching 13 bases. CDR1 and CDR2 (germline): LNHDA, SQIVND (reference sequence). The CDR3 sequence is 15 residues long. J lost 6 bases, V lost 6 bases, and 8 bases had no gene match. Here the CDR3 reads CASSTSGTSGAEQYF. For the CDR3, the DNA is TGTGCCAGTAGCACCTCCGGGACTAGCGGGGCCGAGCAGTACTTC. The complete variable domain, with remaining parts taken from reference TRBV19 and TRBJ2-7, reads DGGITQSPKYLFRKEGQNVTLSCEQNLNHDAMYWYRQDPGQGLRLIYYSQIVNDFQKGDIAEGYSVSREKKESFPLTVTSAQKNPTAFYLCASSTSGTSGAEQYFGPGTRLTVT.

This clone was observed once. V and J are TRBV5-4 and TRBJ1-1; TRBD1 is a possible D gene (6 bases). The V gene's germline CDR1 is SGHNT and CDR2 YYREEE (reference sequence). The CDR3 runs 17 residues. The V and J ends lost 3 bases and 1 base respectively, with 19 bases between them. CDR3 nucleotide sequence: TGTGCCAGCAGCTCTCCCAGTGGGGGCAGGGGGAACACTGAAGCTTTCTTT. Protein: CASSSPSGGRGNTEAFF.

The V call is TRBV11-3, the J call TRBJ1-4; the match to TRBD1 covers 10 bases. Germline V gene data show CDR1 as SGHNT and CDR2 as YENEEA. This CDR3 region has 14 residues. J lost 8 bases, V lost 4 bases, and 4 bases had no gene match. The CDR3 is CASSSGQGEEKLFF. The CDR3 DNA reads TGTGCCAGCAGCTCCGGACAGGGGGAAGAAAAACTGTTTTTT.

In DNA form, the CDR3 reads TGTGCCAGCAGCCCTGGAGCGAGGTCGGGGACCGGGGAGCTGTTTTTT. Translating gives CASSPGARSGTGELFF. V usage is TRBV7-9 and J usage is TRBJ2-2; possible D gene TRBD2, 5 bases. Germline CDR1 reads SEHNR; CDR2 reads FQNEAQ (reference sequence). The V end was cut by 5 bases, the J end by 5 bases, with 18 bases between. The CDR3 length is 16 residues.

This clone showed up just a few times. The chain couples TRBV19 to TRBJ2-5; TRBD2 aligns across 7 bases. CDR1 and CDR2 from the germline V gene are LNHDA and SQIVND (reference sequence). With V trimmed by 3 bases and J by 5 bases, 3 bases remained unmatched. The CDR3 spans 13 residues. DNA for the CDR3: TGTGCCAGTAGTATGAGGGAGGGGGAGACCCAGTACTTC. Translation: CASSMREGETQYF.

The chain employs TRBV14 and TRBJ2-7; TRBD1 agrees at 8 bases. Looked up from germline, CDR1 is SGHDN and CDR2 is FVKESK. CDR3 length equals 15 residues. Trimming took 4 bases from V and 2 from J; bases not matched to a gene: 7. The CDR3 is CASSPDTGGTYEQYF. CDR3 bases: TGTGCCAGCAGCCCTGACACAGGGGGTACCTACGAGCAGTACTTC. The whole variable domain, filled in from reference TRBV14 and TRBJ2-7, reads EAGVTQFPSHSVIEKGQTVTLRCDPISGHDNLYWYRRVMGKEIKFLLHFVKESKQDESGMPNNRFLAERTGGTYSTLKVQPAELEDSGVYFCASSPDTGGTYEQYFGPGTRLTVT.

This chain connects TRBV5-1 to TRBJ2-3, with D possibly matching TRBD1 (5 bases). From germline, CDR1 is SGHRS and CDR2 YFSETQ. V gave up 0 bases and J gave up 2 bases, with 13 bases separating them. This CDR3 is built from 16 residues. The CDR3 DNA is TGCGCCAGCAGCTTGGGACAGCTTCTTTACACAGATACGCAGTATTTT. It encodes CASSLGQLLYTDTQYF.